This record concerns one T cell receptor (beta chain) sequence. This receptor's antigen is unknown. Within one base of it there is no much larger clone, and no base qualities were kept. This record belongs to a study of CD8+ T cells in alopecia areata (dated by TCRdb to the late 2010s). Broadly, across the study: The study used high-throughput TCRbeta sequencing to examine T cell clonal expansion in alopecia areata, in both the C3H/HeJ mouse model and human patients. Scalp tissue and sorted CD4+ and CD8+ peripheral blood T cells from patchy and totalis/universalis alopecia areata patients and from healthy controls were covered by human TCRbeta sequencing. Clonality in the scalp was compared among normal scalp (n=4), patchy alopecia areata scalp (n=8), and alopecia totalis/universalis scalp (n=8). RNA was obtained with the PAXgene miRNA kit for fixed scalp, the miRNeasy kit for PBMCs, and the RNeasy kit for mouse skin. Amplification of TCRbeta CDR3 regions was done by immunoSEQ multiplex PCR using 35 Vbeta forward primers and 13 Jbeta reverse primers. Paper-wide results and their limitations: Compared with normal scalp, lesional scalp, particularly in alopecia totalis/universalis, had higher clonality and more expanded CD8+ clones, which suggests antigenic drive. Shared TCR sequences between patients were less evident than in mice, which may be partly attributable to HLA diversity in the patient population. Resident alphabeta T cells in normal human skin are also sequenced, complicating scalp TCR repertoire analysis, unlike mouse skin dominated by gammadelta T cells.

Libraries were made using the immunoSEQ multiplex PCR assay. RNA was extracted from all samples and reverse transcribed into cDNA, which served as template for TCR sequencing. First-strand cDNA was synthesized using SuperScript III with a 2:1 mix of oligo-dT and random hexamers. Amplification bias was assessed with a synthetic immune receptor repertoire, and residual bias was removed computationally. As for the original processing: Raw reads were preprocessed to remove errors, and CDR3 was defined according to IMGT conventions as the region from the conserved cysteine to phenylalanine. Clonality was calculated as 1 minus Shannon entropy normalized by log2 of the number of productive unique TCRs. Scalp TCRbeta sequences were cross-referenced with sorted blood CD4 and CD8 repertoires so that the CD4 or CD8 identity of scalp clones could be inferred. The source is immuneACCESS, and TCRdb retained only in-frame sequences with V and J called. Part of the clones is not carried over; for the studies checked, unresolved V genes explain less than half of this, and the remainder is unexplained. V and J calls and clone size are those listed in that table; D and trimming were worked out from the DNA. In all, the sample holds fewer than 40,000 clones, and roughly 53% of those were seen once. The top ten hold about two fifths of the sample.

From alopecia areata patients, peripheral blood was collected along with lesional scalp punch biopsies. PBMCs were isolated by density centrifugation and stained for CD3, CD4 and CD8, and CD4+ and CD8+ T cells were sorted on a FACSAria. As part of a multicenter biomarker study, untreated alopecia areata patients were recruited. For roughly five biomarker-study patients, blood CD8+ T cells were further sorted into NKG2D-low and NKG2D-high fractions. V is reduced by 7 bases and J by 0 bases, leaving a spacing of 10 bases between them. The CDR3 runs 14 residues from the cysteine to the phenylalanine. Of the read, only the CDR3 DNA is kept; its 42 bases are in frame from base 1. Via the germline V gene, CDR1 is MDHEN and CDR2 SYDVKM.

Here the chain combines TRBV28 and TRBJ2-1; a confident D gene designation cannot be given. Input material: NKG2D-high CD8+ T cells sorted from blood. In the paper's terms, the cell subset or site label means: sorted CD8+ NKG2D-high blood T cells. This clonotype originated in a human donor with alopecia areata. The DNA reads TGTGCCAGCATCCCGATAAGCTCCTACAATGAGCAGTTCTTC. Translated, this is CASIPISSYNEQFF.